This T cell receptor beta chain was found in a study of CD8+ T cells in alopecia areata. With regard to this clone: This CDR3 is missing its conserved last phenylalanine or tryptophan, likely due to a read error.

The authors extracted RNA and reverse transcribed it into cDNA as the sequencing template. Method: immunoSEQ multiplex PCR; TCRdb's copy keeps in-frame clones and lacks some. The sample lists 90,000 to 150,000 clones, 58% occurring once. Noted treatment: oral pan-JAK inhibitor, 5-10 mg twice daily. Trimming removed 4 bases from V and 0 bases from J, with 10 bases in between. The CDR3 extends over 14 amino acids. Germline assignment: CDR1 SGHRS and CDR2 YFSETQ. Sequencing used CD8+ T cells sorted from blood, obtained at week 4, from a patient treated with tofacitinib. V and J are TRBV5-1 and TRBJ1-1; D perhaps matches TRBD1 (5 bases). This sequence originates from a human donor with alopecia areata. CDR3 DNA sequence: TGCGCCAGCAGCGGGGGTTGGGTGAACACTGAAGCTTTCTCT. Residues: CASSGGWVNTEAFS.